These 14 T cell receptor beta chains share one sample of origin, sequenced in a study of cytomegalovirus exposure and HLA in healthy donors (dated by TCRdb to about 2017). To prepare the library, the immunoSEQ multiplex PCR assay was applied. For the multiplex PCR, a mixture combining 60 forward primers for TCR Vbeta segments and 13 reverse primers for TCR Jbeta segments was used. TCRdb took this table from immuneACCESS and kept in-frame rearrangements with V and J called. Such tables lack part of the clones; where checked against another copy, unresolved V genes explain under half of the gap, and the rest is unexplained. For this sample there are 90,000 to 120,000 clones; about three quarters appear just once. The ten most abundant clones make up around 7.8% of the sample. The sample taken for sequencing was PBMCs. The receptors were gathered from a man aged 25 to 45 in good health and CMV-seronegative.

J is TRBJ1-1 and V is TRBV6-5, with D uncertain. In germline, CDR1 is MNHEY, CDR2 SVGAGI. V lost 2 bases to trimming and J lost 0 bases, with 13 bases between them. The CDR3 spans 16 residues. Written as DNA, the CDR3 is TGTGCCAGCAGTTACCGCCCTGACAAAATGAACACTGAAGCTTTCTTT. It encodes CASSYRPDKMNTEAFF.

The rearrangement joins TRBV7-9 to TRBJ2-7, with 7 bases aligning to TRBD1. This CDR3 spans 12 amino acids. Germline V CDR1 and CDR2: SEHNR, FQNEAQ (reference sequence). The trim removed 6 bases at V and 11 bases at J, leaving 10 bases unmatched. The CDR3 protein is CASRGTAPQKYF. The CDR3 DNA is TGTGCCAGCAGGGGGACAGCCCCTCAGAAGTACTTC.

V and J are TRBV28 and TRBJ2-7; 9 bases fit TRBD1. The CDR3 is 14 amino acids. Unmatched junction bases numbered 5, after V lost 6 bases and J lost 2 bases. Germline CDR1 is MDHEN and CDR2 is SYDVKM. The CDR3 coding sequence is TGTGCCAGCAGGGCCGGGACAGGGCCCTACGAGCAGTACTTC. Translation: CASRAGTGPYEQYF.

The V gene is TRBV7-9, the J gene TRBJ2-7; D gene uncertain. With 4 bases removed from V and 6 bases from J, the gap between germline ends came to 10 bases. This CDR3 is built from 12 residues. The germline CDR1 and CDR2 sequences are SEHNR and FQNEAQ (reference sequence). Here the CDR3 DNA reads TGTGCCAGCAGCTCAATGGGCCGCGAGCAGTACTTC. Its translation is CASSSMGREQYF.

The chain is built from TRBV30 and TRBJ2-7, with 7 bases that match TRBD1. Germline V gene sequence: CDR1 GTSNPN, CDR2 SVGIG (reference sequence). This CDR3 region has 13 residues. V was clipped by 3 bases and J by 5 bases; unmatched bases: 7. CDR3 region: CAWSRQGFDEQYF. The CDR3 DNA sequence: TGTGCCTGGAGCCGACAGGGTTTCGACGAGCAGTACTTC.

The chain carries TRBV30 and TRBJ1-2; no clear D. Trimming removed 2 bases at V and 6 bases at J, with 13 bases between. The CDR3 contains 13 residues. Germline V gene sequence: CDR1 GTSNPN, CDR2 SVGIG (reference sequence). The CDR3 reads CAWSSGIGDGYTF. CDR3 sequence (DNA): TGTGCCTGGAGTAGCGGAATTGGGGATGGCTACACCTTC. Based on the CDR3 plus reference TRBV30 and TRBJ1-2, the full variable domain is SQTIHQWPATLVQPVGSPLSLECTVEGTSNPNLYWYRQAAGRGLQLLFYSVGIGQISSEVPQNLSASRPQDRQFILSSKKLLLSDSGFYLCAWSSGIGDGYTFGSGTRLTVV.

The CDR3 sequence is CASSQDRTSGAYEQYF. The CDR3 region has the DNA TGTGCCAGCAGCCAAGATCGGACTAGCGGGGCCTACGAGCAGTACTTC. The chain is built from TRBV4-2 and TRBJ2-7; 12 bases are a match to TRBD2. The CDR3 has 16 residues. The V segment lost 0 bases and the J segment 2 bases; nucleotides outside the gene matches: 2. Germline CDR1 LGHNA, CDR2 YNFKEQ.

This sequence joins TRBV28 and TRBJ2-7; 13 nucleotides line up with TRBD2. There are 16 residues in the CDR3. J gave up 6 bases and V 2 bases, and 7 bases lay outside the gene matches. Germline V gives CDR1 MDHEN, CDR2 SYDVKM. The CDR3 region is CASSLTGLAGVGEQYF. In nucleotides, the CDR3 is TGTGCCAGCAGTTTAACAGGACTAGCGGGAGTAGGCGAGCAGTACTTC.

This rearrangement joins TRBV18 to TRBJ2-7; maybe TRBD2 (5 bases). CDR1 is KGHSH, CDR2 LQKENI, per germline. The CDR3 runs to 13 residues. Deletions cut 3 bases from V and 7 bases from J, with 13 bases between. CDR3 sequence reads: CASSPGLGGEQYF. In DNA form, the CDR3 reads TGTGCCAGCTCACCCGGACTGGGCGGGGAGCAGTACTTC.

This clone was detected only a few times. This chain connects TRBV5-4 to TRBJ2-5; 9 bases align to TRBD2. V shed 6 bases and J 5 bases; nucleotides not matched to a gene: 8. Germline V gene lookup returns CDR1 SGHNT and CDR2 YYREEE (reference sequence). The CDR3 is 14 residues long. The CDR3 nucleotides read TGTGCCAGCACCCGACTAGCGGATGCCGAGACCCAGTACTTC. Its translation is CASTRLADAETQYF.

A remark on this clone: The junction differs from germline at one of its ends, possibly a read error. J is TRBJ2-7 and V is TRBV18; 10 nucleotides align to TRBD1. CDR1 and CDR2 from the germline V gene are KGHSH and LQKENI. This CDR3 has 17 amino acids. The CDR3 here is CASSPQDRDRGTSVPWF. The CDR3 DNA is TGTGCCAGCTCACCGCAAGACCGGGACAGGGGAACTTCGGTGCCTTGGTTC.

CDR3: CASSLVRSRNYYGYTF. CDR3 in DNA: TGTGCCAGCAGCTTAGTGAGGTCCCGTAACTACTATGGCTACACCTTC. The V gene is TRBV11-2, the J gene TRBJ1-2; D uncertain. V was shortened by 1 base and J by 3 bases, with 15 bases between the two germline ends. This CDR3 comprises 16 residues. CDR1 and CDR2 from the germline V gene are SGHAT and FQNNGV.

The rearrangement joins TRBV7-9 to TRBJ2-5, with TRBD1 matching 8 bases. The CDR3 is 14 residues long. Unmatched junction bases numbered 3, after V lost 4 bases and J lost 2 bases. Germline loops: CDR1 SEHNR, CDR2 FQNEAQ (reference sequence). CDR3 region: CASSWDRLQETQYF. CDR3 DNA: TGTGCCAGCAGCTGGGACAGGCTACAAGAGACCCAGTACTTC.

The chain employs TRBV18 and TRBJ2-5; weak D call: TRBD1 (5 bases). CDR1 is KGHSH and CDR2 is LQKENI in the germline V gene. Deletions cut 3 bases from V and 1 base from J, with 9 bases between. The CDR3 consists of 14 residues. The CDR3 loop is CASSPDNFQETQYF. CDR3 sequence (DNA): TGTGCCAGCTCACCGGACAACTTCCAAGAGACCCAGTACTTC.